Listed here are 2 T cell receptor beta chains from one sample, sequenced in a study of cytomegalovirus exposure and HLA in healthy donors. PCR amplification relied on 60 Vbeta primers (plus 13 Jbeta primers). Data came from immunoSEQ multiplex PCR; TCRdb stores just in-frame clones and leaves some out. The repertoire holds 150,000 to 200,000 clones, with around 75% as singletons. The source material was PBMCs. The receptors shown here come from a woman aged 40 to 50 in good health and CMV-seropositive.

The CDR3 sequence is CASSLDRGSSYEQYF. The CDR3 DNA is TGTGCCAGCAGCTTGGATCGGGGGAGCTCCTACGAGCAGTACTTC. The genes are TRBV5-4 and TRBJ2-7; TRBD2 might be the D (6 bases). V lost 0 bases and J lost 0, with 10 bases in between. Germline CDR1 is SGHNT and CDR2 is YYREEE (reference sequence). The CDR3 has 15 residues.

CDR3 residues: CASSWSTGGGGEAFF. DNA of the CDR3: TGCGCCAGCAGCTGGAGTACAGGGGGCGGCGGTGAAGCTTTCTTT. This chain uses TRBV5-1 with TRBJ1-1; 9 bases fit TRBD1. The V and J ends lost 3 bases and 7 bases, in that order; junction bases with no gene match: 10. The length of the CDR3 is 15 residues. CDR1 and CDR2 (germline): SGHRS, YFSETQ.